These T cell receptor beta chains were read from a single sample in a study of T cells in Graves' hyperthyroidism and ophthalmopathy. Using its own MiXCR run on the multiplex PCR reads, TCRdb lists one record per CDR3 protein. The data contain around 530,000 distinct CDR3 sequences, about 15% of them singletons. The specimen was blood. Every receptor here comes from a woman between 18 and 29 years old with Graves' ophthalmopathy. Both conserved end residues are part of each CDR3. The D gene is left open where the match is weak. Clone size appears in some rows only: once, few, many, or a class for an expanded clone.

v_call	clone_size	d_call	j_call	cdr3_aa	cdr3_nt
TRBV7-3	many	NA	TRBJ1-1	CASSFKGTGSTEAFF	TGTGCCAGCAGCTTTAAGGGCACAGGGTCCACTGAAGCTTTCTTT
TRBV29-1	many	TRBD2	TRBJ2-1	CSVESGGVRYNEQFF	TGCAGCGTTGAATCGGGGGGTGTCCGGTACAATGAGCAGTTCTTC
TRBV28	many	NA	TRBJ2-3	CASGGYGTDTQYF	TGTGCCAGCGGGGGTTATGGCACAGATACGCAGTATTTT
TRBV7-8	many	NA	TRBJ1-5	CASSLGGQDQPQHF	TGTGCCAGCAGCTTGGGGGGGCAGGATCAGCCCCAGCATTTT
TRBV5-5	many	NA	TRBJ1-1	CASSLDLRGTEAFF	TGTGCCAGCAGCTTGGATCTCAGGGGCACTGAAGCTTTCTTT
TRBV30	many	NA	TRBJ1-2	CAWSVPGAGYGYTF	TGTGCCTGGAGTGTACCGGGGGCAGGCTATGGCTACACCTTC
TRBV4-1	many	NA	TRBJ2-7	CASSLGRGGEQYF	TGCGCCAGCAGCCTGGGTCGAGGGGGCGAGCAGTACTTC
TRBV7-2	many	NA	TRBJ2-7	CASSFTRASYTKQYF	TGTGCCAGCAGCTTTACCCGGGCTAGTTATACTAAGCAGTACTTC
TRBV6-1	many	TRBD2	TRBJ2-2	CASSSPSGGGSGKLFF	TGTGCCAGCAGCTCCCCCTCTGGGGGGGGGTCCGGGAAACTGTTTTTT
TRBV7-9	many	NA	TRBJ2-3	CASSLGSGFTDTQYF	TGTGCCAGCAGCTTAGGATCGGGGTTCACAGATACGCAGTATTTT
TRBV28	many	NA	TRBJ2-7	CASSLGGSLVDEQYF	TGTGCCAGCAGTCTAGGGGGGTCCTTGGTCGACGAGCAGTACTTC
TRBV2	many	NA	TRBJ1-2	CASRLKWGGSNYGYTF	TGTGCCAGCAGGTTAAAGTGGGGAGGTTCTAACTATGGCTACACCTTC
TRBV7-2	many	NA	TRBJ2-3	CASSLEGELDTQYF	TGTGCCAGCAGCTTAGAGGGGGAGTTAGATACGCAGTATTTT
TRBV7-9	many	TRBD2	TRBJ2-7	CASSRSTGTSQAQYF	TGTGCCAGCAGCCGGAGTACCGGGACTAGTCAGGCGCAGTACTTC
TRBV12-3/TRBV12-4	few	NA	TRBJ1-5	CASSLALNQPQHF	TGTGCCAGCAGTTTAGCGCTCAATCAGCCCCAGCATTTT
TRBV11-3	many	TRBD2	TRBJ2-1	CASSRRGNYNEQFF	TGTGCCAGCAGTCGGCGGGGGAATTACAATGAGCAGTTCTTC
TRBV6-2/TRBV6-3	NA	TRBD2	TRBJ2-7	CASRPSGNLNPYEQYF	TGTGCCAGCAGGCCAAGCGGGAATTTGAACCCCTACGAGCAGTACTTC
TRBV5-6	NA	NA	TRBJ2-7	CASSFFDRKTYEQYF	TGTGCCAGCAGCTTTTTCGACAGGAAAACCTACGAGCAGTACTTC
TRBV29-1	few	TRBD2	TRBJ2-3	CSVDGREGGTDTQYF	TGCAGCGTTGACGGGCGGGAGGGGGGCACAGATACGCAGTATTTT
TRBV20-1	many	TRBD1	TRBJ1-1	CSARPGTGVGAFF	TGCAGTGCTCGTCCCGGGACAGGGGTGGGAGCTTTCTTT
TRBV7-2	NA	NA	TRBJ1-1	CASSLDKARSTEAFF	TGTGCCAGCAGCTTGGACAAGGCCAGATCCACTGAAGCTTTCTTT
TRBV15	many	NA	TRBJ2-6	CATSRPRTGLLSGANVLTF	TGTGCCACCAGCAGACCTCGGACAGGACTACTTTCTGGGGCCAACGTCCTGACTTTC
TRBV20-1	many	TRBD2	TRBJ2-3	CSASSASGYTDTQYF	TGCAGTGCTTCCTCGGCTAGCGGGTACACAGATACGCAGTATTTT
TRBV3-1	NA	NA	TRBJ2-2	CAISSHRDTGELFF	TGTGCCATCTCGTCCCACCGGGACACCGGGGAGCTGTTTTTT
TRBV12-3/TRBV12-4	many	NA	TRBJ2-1	CASSLGGLQSYNEQFF	TGTGCCAGCAGTTTGGGGGGCCTTCAATCCTACAATGAGCAGTTCTTC
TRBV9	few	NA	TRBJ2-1	CASSVDENNEQFF	TGTGCCAGCAGCGTAGACGAAAACAATGAGCAGTTCTTC
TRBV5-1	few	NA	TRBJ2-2	CASSLGAGINTGELFF	TGCGCCAGCAGCTTGGGGGCGGGGATTAACACCGGGGAGCTGTTTTTT
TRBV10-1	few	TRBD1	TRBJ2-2	CASSANRGTTGELFF	TGCGCCAGCAGTGCGAACAGGGGGACCACCGGGGAGCTGTTTTTT
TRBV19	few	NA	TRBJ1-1	CASNRARESTEAFF	TGTGCCAGTAATAGGGCCAGGGAGAGCACTGAAGCTTTCTTT
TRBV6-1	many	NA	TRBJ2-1	CASRRGGASYNEQFF	TGTGCCAGCAGGAGGGGGGGGGCTTCCTACAATGAGCAGTTCTTC
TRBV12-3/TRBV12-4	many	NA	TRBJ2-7	CASSLPPLGQVSYEQYF	TGTGCCAGCAGTTTGCCCCCGCTAGGCCAAGTTTCCTACGAGCAGTACTTC
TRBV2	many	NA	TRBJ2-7	CASSGALGSYEQYF	TGTGCCAGCAGTGGGGCTCTAGGGTCGTACGAGCAGTACTTC
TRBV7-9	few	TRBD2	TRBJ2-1	CASSPGREGRFGEQFF	TGTGCCAGCAGCCCCGGGCGGGAGGGCCGGTTTGGTGAGCAGTTCTTC
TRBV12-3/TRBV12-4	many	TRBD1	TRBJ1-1	CASSSDREEYEAFF	TGTGCCAGCAGTTCGGACAGGGAGGAATACGAAGCTTTCTTT
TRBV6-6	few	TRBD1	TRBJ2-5	CASSYSVGQGETQYF	TGTGCCAGCAGTTACTCGGTAGGACAGGGAGAGACCCAGTACTTC
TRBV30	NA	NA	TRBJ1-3	CAWSEGTSGNTIYF	TGTGCCTGGAGCGAGGGGACCTCTGGAAACACCATATATTTT
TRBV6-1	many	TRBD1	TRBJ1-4	CASSAIDRGWTNEKLFF	TGTGCCAGCAGTGCCATTGACAGGGGTTGGACTAATGAAAAACTGTTTTTT
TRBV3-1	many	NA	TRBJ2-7	CASSQADSYEQYF	TGTGCCAGCAGCCAAGCGGACAGCTACGAGCAGTACTTC
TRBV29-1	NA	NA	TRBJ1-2	CSVEGMVLGYTF	TGCAGCGTTGAAGGGATGGTTCTAGGCTACACCTTC
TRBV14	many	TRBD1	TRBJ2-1	CASSRETGGISYNEQFF	TGTGCCAGCAGTCGCGAAACAGGGGGCATCTCCTACAATGAGCAGTTCTTC
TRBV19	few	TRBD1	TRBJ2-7	CASSMLGTGAWEQYF	TGTGCCAGTAGTATGCTTGGGACAGGGGCATGGGAGCAGTACTTC
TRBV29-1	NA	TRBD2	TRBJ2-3	CSVEGLAGGGSSTDTQYF	TGCAGCGTTGAGGGACTAGCGGGAGGGGGTTCTAGCACAGATACGCAGTATTTT